Listed here are 15 T cell receptor beta chains from one sample, sequenced in a study of T cell responses to AZD1222 COVID-19 vaccine. Repertoires were generated with immunoSEQ multiplex PCR, while TCRdb's copy carries only in-frame clones and drops some. Of about 140,000 clones listed, about 94% are singletons. The material sequenced was peripheral blood, taken 28 days after the second AZD1222 dose. These receptors were collected from an adult who received the AZD1222 COVID-19 vaccine.

The V gene is TRBV18, the J gene TRBJ2-7; 10 bases match TRBD1. Germline V CDR1 and CDR2: KGHSH, LQKENI. Losses at the gene ends were 8 bases for V and 0 bases for J; bases not matched to a gene: 13. CDR3 size: 17 residues. CDR3 in amino acids: CASLIPGQGSSSYEQYF. CDR3 in DNA: TGTGCCAGCCTCATTCCGGGACAGGGGTCCAGCTCCTACGAGCAGTACTTC.

The chain employs TRBV4-1 and TRBJ2-3; TRBD2 agrees at 14 bases. V was clipped by 3 bases and J by 0 bases; unmatched bases: 11. The V gene's germline CDR1 is MGHRA and CDR2 YSYEKL. This CDR3 region has 20 residues. The CDR3 DNA sequence: TGCGCCAGCAGCCATCCGGCGGGACTAGCGGGGGCCCCTAGCACAGATACGCAGTATTTT. It yields the protein CASSHPAGLAGAPSTDTQYF.

V usage is TRBV5-5 and J usage is TRBJ2-3, with 8 bases aligning to TRBD2. Trimming removed 0 bases from V and 2 bases from J; junction bases left unmatched: 5. Germline V CDR1 and CDR2: SGHKS, YYEKEE (reference sequence). CDR3 size: 16 residues. The CDR3: CASSLGGSGDTDTQYF. The CDR3 nucleotides are TGTGCCAGCAGCTTGGGGGGTAGCGGGGACACAGATACGCAGTATTTT.

The V call is TRBV6-1, the J call TRBJ1-1; a possible D gene is TRBD1 (5 bases). The CDR3 contains 12 residues. Trimming cost V 2 bases and J 11 bases, with 12 bases left between them. Per germline, CDR1 MNHNS and CDR2 SASEGT. In nucleotides, the CDR3 is TGTGCCAGCAGTGAAATAGGGGTCCGGGCTTTCTTT. Protein sequence: CASSEIGVRAFF.

The chain joins TRBV20-1 to TRBJ2-1, with 9 bases matching TRBD1. V was pared by 4 bases and J by 15 bases, with 7 bases of the junction left unmatched. The CDR3 length is 11 residues. The germline V gene encodes CDR1 DFQATT and CDR2 SNEGSKA (reference sequence). The CDR3 sequence: CSATRTGVRFF. CDR3 sequence (DNA): TGCAGTGCTACAAGGACAGGGGTACGGTTCTTC.

This sequence joins TRBV13 and TRBJ1-1; 11 bases align to TRBD1. The CDR3 has 17 amino acids. The trim removed 5 bases at V and 6 bases at J, leaving 14 bases unmatched. The germline CDR1 and CDR2 sequences are PRHDT and FYEKMQ (reference sequence). The CDR3 loop is CASSHLGTGGGIAEAFF. The DNA of the CDR3 is TGTGCCAGCAGCCACCTCGGGACAGGGGGGGGGATAGCTGAAGCTTTCTTT.

V usage is TRBV6-5 and J usage is TRBJ2-7; 8 nucleotides agree with TRBD1. In germline, CDR1 is MNHEY, CDR2 SVGAGI. With 3 bases clipped from V and 5 bases from J, the junction kept 6 bases outside the gene matches. This CDR3 comprises 14 residues. The CDR3 loop is CASSYRTGIHEQYF. CDR3 nucleotides: TGTGCCAGCAGTTATCGGACAGGGATTCACGAGCAGTACTTC.

This chain joins TRBV19 and TRBJ2-2; D perhaps matches TRBD2 (5 bases). V lost 7 bases and J lost 6, with 6 bases in between. This CDR3 comprises 11 residues. Germline values: CDR1 LNHDA, CDR2 SQIVND (reference sequence). CDR3 DNA: TGTGCCAGTACGGGGTCCGGGGAGCTGTTTTTT. It is translated as CASTGSGELFF. Full variable domain (missing parts from reference TRBV19 and TRBJ2-2): DGGITQSPKYLFRKEGQNVTLSCEQNLNHDAMYWYRQDPGQGLRLIYYSQIVNDFQKGDIAEGYSVSREKKESFPLTVTSAQKNPTAFYLCASTGSGELFFGEGSRLTVL.

The genes are TRBV29-1 and TRBJ2-7, with D hard to call. V was trimmed by 0 bases and J by 0 bases, leaving 3 bases between them. In germline, CDR1 is SQVTM, CDR2 ANQGSEA. The CDR3 is 12 amino acids. CDR3 nucleotide sequence: TGCAGCGTTGAAGACGACTCCTACGAGCAGTACTTC. Translated: CSVEDDSYEQYF.

V is TRBV6-5 and J is TRBJ2-3; D may be TRBD1 or TRBD2 (5 bases each). V shed 6 bases and J shed 14 bases, with 27 bases lying between them. The length of the CDR3 is 15 residues. Looked up from germline, CDR1 is MNHEY and CDR2 is SVGAGI. CDR3 DNA sequence: TGTGCCAGCAGCCCCCGGGACGGGTATACGTTGGCGCCGTATTTT. This translates into CASSPRDGYTLAPYF.

The J gene is TRBJ1-2, the V gene TRBV7-2; 9 positions match TRBD1. After removal of 5 bases from V and 4 bases from J, the junction contained 11 bases not matched to a gene. Germline V gene lookup returns CDR1 SGHTA and CDR2 FQGNSA. This CDR3 comprises 16 residues. Here the CDR3 DNA reads TGTGCCAGCAGCCCCCGGACAGGGGTCGCCTTCTATGGCTACACCTTC. It encodes CASSPRTGVAFYGYTF.

The V gene is TRBV6-4, the J gene TRBJ2-2; a possible D gene is TRBD1 (6 bases). V was cut by 1 base and J by 4 bases, with 16 bases left in between. The CDR3 runs 17 residues. Germline V gives CDR1 MRHNA, CDR2 SNTAGT. CDR3: CASSDYPQGIGTGELFF. The CDR3 DNA is TGTGCCAGCAGTGACTACCCACAGGGAATTGGCACCGGGGAGCTGTTTTTT.

The chain uses TRBV20-1 and TRBJ1-5; possible D gene TRBD1, 6 bases. From germline, CDR1 is DFQATT and CDR2 SNEGSKA (reference sequence). The CDR3 sequence is 14 residues long. V lost 3 bases and J 5 bases, leaving 14 bases between the germline ends. In nucleotides, the CDR3 is TGCAGTGCTAGTCGAGGGCAGGGGCATCAGCCCCAGCATTTT. Translation gives CSASRGQGHQPQHF.

The CDR3 DNA follows: TGCGCCAGCAGCTTCCAGGGGAGGCGGCAGGGCACAGATACGCAGTATTTT. It codes for CASSFQGRRQGTDTQYF. The rearrangement uses TRBV5-1 and TRBJ2-3; the D call may be TRBD1 or TRBD2 (6 bases each). Germline CDR1 reads SGHRS; CDR2 reads YFSETQ. This CDR3 spans 17 amino acids. Trimming removed 2 bases from V and 1 base from J, with 17 bases in between.

This clone was seen a single time. The chain couples TRBV19 to TRBJ1-5; 7 bases agree with TRBD1. The germline V gene encodes CDR1 LNHDA and CDR2 SQIVND (reference sequence). The CDR3 loop spans 13 amino acids. After removal of 8 bases from V and 1 base from J, the junction contained 2 bases not matched to a gene. The CDR3: CASEDRSNQPQHF. The CDR3 DNA reads as TGTGCCAGTGAGGACAGGAGCAATCAGCCCCAGCATTTT.